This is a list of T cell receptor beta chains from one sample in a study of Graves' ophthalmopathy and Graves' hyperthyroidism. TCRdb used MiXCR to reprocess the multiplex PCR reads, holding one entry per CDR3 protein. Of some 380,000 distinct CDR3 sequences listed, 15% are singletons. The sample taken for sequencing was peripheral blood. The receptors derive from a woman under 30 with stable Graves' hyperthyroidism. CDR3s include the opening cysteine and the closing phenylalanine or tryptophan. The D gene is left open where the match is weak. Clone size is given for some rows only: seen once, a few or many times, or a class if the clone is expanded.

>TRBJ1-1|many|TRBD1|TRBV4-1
TGCGCCAGCAGCCATACGTTGGGGGCGGGACAGATGAACACTGAAGCTTTCTTT
CASSHTLGAGQMNTEAFF
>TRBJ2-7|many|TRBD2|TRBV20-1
TGCAGTGCTAGAGCCGGACTAGAAGTCTACGAGCAGTACTTC
CSARAGLEVYEQYF
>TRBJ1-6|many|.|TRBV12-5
TGTGCTAGTGGTTTGGACCCAACGGGCCAATCTGGAACAGGGAGGTATTCACCCCTCCACTTT
CASGLDPTGQSGTGRYSPLHF
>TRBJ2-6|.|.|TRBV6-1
TGTGCCAGCAGTGAAGAGACAGCTGGGGCCAACGTCCTGACTTTC
CASSEETAGANVLTF
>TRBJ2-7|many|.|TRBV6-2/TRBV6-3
TGTGCCAGCAGCCCGACTCGGGGCCTCTCCTACGAGCAGTACTTC
CASSPTRGLSYEQYF
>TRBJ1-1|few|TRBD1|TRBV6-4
TGTGCCAGCAAGACAGGGGCAGCTGGGGGTGAAGCTTTCTTT
CASKTGAAGGEAFF
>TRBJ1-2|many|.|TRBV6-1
TGTGCCAGCACCTCCGGATCTAACTATGGCTACACCTTC
CASTSGSNYGYTF
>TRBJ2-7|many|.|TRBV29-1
TGCAGCGTGACTTCCCAGGGTAACGAGCAGTACTTC
CSVTSQGNEQYF
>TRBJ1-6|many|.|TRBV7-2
TGTGCCAGCAGCTTAGCTGGCAGGAATTCACCCCTCCACTTT
CASSLAGRNSPLHF
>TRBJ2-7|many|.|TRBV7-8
TGTGCCAGCAGCTTAGCGCGGTACCGGGCCCCCCCTTCTTACGAGCAGTACTTC
CASSLARYRAPPSYEQYF
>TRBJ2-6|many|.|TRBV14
TGTGCCAGCAGCCTGGGGTTCGGCGGGGCCAACGTCCTGACTTTC
CASSLGFGGANVLTF
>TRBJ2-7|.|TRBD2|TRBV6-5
TGTGCCAGCAGTTACTCCCAGCGGGATCCCTACGAGCAGTACTTC
CASSYSQRDPYEQYF
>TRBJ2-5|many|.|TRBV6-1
TGTGCCAGCGGAGGGGTCCAAGAGACCCAGTACTTC
CASGGVQETQYF
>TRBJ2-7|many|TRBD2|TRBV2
TGTGCCAGCAGTGTCCAGCGGGGGTTAAGCGAGCAGTACTTC
CASSVQRGLSEQYF
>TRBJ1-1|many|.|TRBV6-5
TGTGCCAGCAGTTACGTGGCAGGGATAGGGACTGAAGCTTTCTTT
CASSYVAGIGTEAFF
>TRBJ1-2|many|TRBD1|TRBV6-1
TGTGCCAGCAGTGTTCCGATTGGACAGGCAAACCCTCAAGGTGGCTACACCTTC
CASSVPIGQANPQGGYTF
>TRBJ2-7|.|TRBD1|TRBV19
TGTGCCAGCAGTGAGGTGGACAGGGTTGGCTACGAGCAGTACTTC
CASSEVDRVGYEQYF
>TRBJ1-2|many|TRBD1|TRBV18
TGTGCCAGCACTCAGGGGGATGGCTACACCTTC
CASTQGDGYTF
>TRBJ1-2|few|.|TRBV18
TGTGCCAGCTCACCATTATTGCGGGGTGAGAACTATGGCTACACCTTC
CASSPLLRGENYGYTF
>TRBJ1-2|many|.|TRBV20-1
TGCAGTGCAACAGGGAAGGTCTATGGCTACACCTTC
CSATGKVYGYTF
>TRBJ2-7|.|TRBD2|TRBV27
TGTGCCAGCAGTATCGGACTAGTAACGAACGAGCAGTACTTC
CASSIGLVTNEQYF
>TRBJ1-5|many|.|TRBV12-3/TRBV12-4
TGTGCCAGCAGCCTACAGGGTGGAAATCAGCCCCAGCATTTT
CASSLQGGNQPQHF
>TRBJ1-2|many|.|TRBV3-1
TGTGCCAGCAGCCAAGAAAGGGCTAACTATGGCTACACCTTC
CASSQERANYGYTF
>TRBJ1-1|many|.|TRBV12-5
TGTGCTAGTGCCCCGACCCTAATGAACACTGAAGCTTTCTTT
CASAPTLMNTEAFF
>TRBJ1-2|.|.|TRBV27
TGTGCCAGCAGTGATTCGGGGGTGGGCTATGGCTACAGCTTC
CASSDSGVGYGYSF
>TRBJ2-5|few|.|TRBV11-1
TGTGCCAGCAGCCTAGGACAGTCGGAGACCCAGTACTTC
CASSLGQSETQYF
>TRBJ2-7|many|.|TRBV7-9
TGTGCCAGCAGCCCTAATAACAGGGACGAGCAGTACTTC
CASSPNNRDEQYF
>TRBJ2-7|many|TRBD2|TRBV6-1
TGTGCCAGCAGTGCGGCGGCTAGCGGGGCCCCCTACGAGCAGTACTTC
CASSAAASGAPYEQYF
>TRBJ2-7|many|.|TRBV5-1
TGCGCCAGCAGCTTGGTCGGCGGGGGCACCTACGAGCAGTACTTC
CASSLVGGGTYEQYF
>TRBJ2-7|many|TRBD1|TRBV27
TGTGCCAGCAGTCTTAAACCGGGACAGGGATACGAGCAGTACTTC
CASSLKPGQGYEQYF
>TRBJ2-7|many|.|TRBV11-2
TGTGCCAGCAGCCGCGCCACCTCCTACGAGCAGTACTTC
CASSRATSYEQYF
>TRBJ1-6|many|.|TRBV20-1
TGCAGTGCTAGCCCGGACACGTTCGACCATAATTCACCCCTCCACTTT
CSASPDTFDHNSPLHF
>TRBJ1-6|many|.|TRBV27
TGTGCCAGCAGTATTTCGGTCGATTCACCCCTCCACTTT
CASSISVDSPLHF
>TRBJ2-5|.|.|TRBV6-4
TGTGCCAGCAGTTCCCTACCAAGACAATTCCTCCAAGAGACCCAGTACTTC
CASSSLPRQFLQETQYF
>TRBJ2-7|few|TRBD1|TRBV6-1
TGTGCCAGCAGTCCCAGGGGGCACTACGAGCAGTACTTC
CASSPRGHYEQYF
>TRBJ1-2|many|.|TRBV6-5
TGTGCCAGCAGTTACTCGATTATGTCCAGGGAGCACTATGGCTACACCTTC
CASSYSIMSREHYGYTF
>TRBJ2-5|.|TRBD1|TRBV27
TGTGCCAGCAGTTCAGGGGGACAGGGAGAAGAGACCCAGTACTTC
CASSSGGQGEETQYF
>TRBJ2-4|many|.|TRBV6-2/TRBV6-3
TGTGCCAGCAGTGGGGGTTCCAAAAACATTCAGTACTTC
CASSGGSKNIQYF
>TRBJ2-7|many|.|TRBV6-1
TGTGCCAGCAGTGTGGGCAACCTCTACGAGCAGTACTTC
CASSVGNLYEQYF
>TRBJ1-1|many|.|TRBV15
TGTGCCACCAGCAGAGATGGGGGACATATCGATTCAATTGGCGGGGCTTTCTTT
CATSRDGGHIDSIGGAFF
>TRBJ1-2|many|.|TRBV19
TGTGCCAGTAGTAGAGACAGTAGGAGGGACTATGGCTACACCTTC
CASSRDSRRDYGYTF
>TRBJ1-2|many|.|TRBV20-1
TGCAGTGCTAGAGATCAAGTAGGATTGAAGTCCCGACCCTACTATGGCTACACCTTC
CSARDQVGLKSRPYYGYTF
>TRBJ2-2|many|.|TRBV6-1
TGTGCCAGCAGTGACAGCCGCCTGGGAACCGGGGAGCTGTTTTTT
CASSDSRLGTGELFF